Sequencing of this T cell receptor beta chain was carried out in a study of PD-L1 blockade in urothelial cancer. Study-wide context: Analyzed time points were 3 weeks (second dose) and 6 weeks after therapy began.

This clone occurred a few times. The templates were synthetic TCR analogs, and they were spiked into each PCR. Repertoires were generated with immunoSEQ multiplex PCR, while TCRdb's copy carries only in-frame clones and drops some. The table lists 45,000 or so clones, about four fifths of them singletons, with approximately 3% in the top ten. CDR1 is SGHRS, CDR2 YFSETQ, per germline. V shed 0 bases and J shed 8 bases, with 11 bases lying between them. The CDR3 covers 13 residues. Each patient supplied 1 to 8 pretreatment and on-treatment samples. The chain recombines TRBV5-1 with TRBJ1-2, with D tentatively TRBD1 (6 bases). The starting material was PBMCs, obtained around atezolizumab (anti-PD-L1) treatment. The TCR comes from a man aged 65 to 85 with urothelial cancer. For the CDR3, the DNA is TGCGCCAGCAGCTTGGGATGGGGGCTGGGCTACACCTTC. The encoded protein is CASSLGWGLGYTF. Supplemented by reference TRBV5-1 and TRBJ1-2, the full variable domain reads KAGVTQTPRYLIKTRGQQVTLSCSPISGHRSVSWYQQTPGQGLQFLFEYFSETQRNKGNFPGRFSGRQFSNSRSEMNVSTLELGDSALYLCASSLGWGLGYTFGSGTRLTVV.